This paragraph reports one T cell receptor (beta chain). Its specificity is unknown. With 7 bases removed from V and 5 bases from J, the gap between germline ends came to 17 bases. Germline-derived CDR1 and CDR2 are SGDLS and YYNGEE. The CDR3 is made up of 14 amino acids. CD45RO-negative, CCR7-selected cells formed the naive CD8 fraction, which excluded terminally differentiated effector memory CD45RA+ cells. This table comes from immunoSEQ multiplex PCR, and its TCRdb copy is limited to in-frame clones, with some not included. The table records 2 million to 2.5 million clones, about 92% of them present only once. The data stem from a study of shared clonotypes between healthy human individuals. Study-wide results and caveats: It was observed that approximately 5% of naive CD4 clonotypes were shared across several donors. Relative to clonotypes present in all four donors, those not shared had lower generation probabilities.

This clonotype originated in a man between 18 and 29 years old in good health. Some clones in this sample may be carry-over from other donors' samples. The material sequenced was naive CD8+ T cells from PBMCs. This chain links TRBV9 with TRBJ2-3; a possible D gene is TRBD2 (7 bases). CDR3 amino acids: CASADGGRQDTQYF. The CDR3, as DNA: TGTGCCAGCGCCGACGGGGGGCGGCAAGATACGCAGTATTTT.